The rows below give T cell receptor beta chains drawn from one sample of a study of T cells expressing NK-cell markers. TCRdb reprocessed the 5' RACE reads; each CDR3 protein has one entry and no DNA is given. The sample's table shows about 190,000 distinct CDR3 sequences. The sequenced material came from blood T cells: a sorted CD56 or NKG2C T cell subset, CD4+ or CD8+ T cells, or bulk PBMC T cells (not recorded which). These receptors were taken from a man aged 18-70 years in good health. CDR3s include the opening cysteine and the closing phenylalanine or tryptophan.

j_gene	v_gene	CDR3aa
TRBJ2-1	TRBV6-5	CASRVEGGGWDEQFF
TRBJ1-1	TRBV7-9	CASSLFGQESEAFF
TRBJ2-5	TRBV28	CASSFPRDYVETQYF
TRBJ2-7	TRBV3-1	CASSQVEGDEQYF
TRBJ1-3	TRBV9	CASSVGGSSGNTIYF
TRBJ2-3	TRBV6-2/TRBV6-3	CASSHGLSTDTQYF
TRBJ2-7	TRBV3-1	CASSHRGEVGQGAKQYF
TRBJ2-3	TRBV6-1	CASSEFGVSTDTQYF
TRBJ1-2	TRBV5-6	CASSLALFGYTF
TRBJ2-5	TRBV29-1	CSVVWGGETQYF
TRBJ1-6	TRBV5-6	CASSRTGTGNSPLHF
TRBJ1-2	TRBV19	CASSIQGANYGYTF
TRBJ2-7	TRBV5-1	CASSLTGEHNSYEQYF
TRBJ2-3	TRBV5-6	CASSLGFANANTDTQYF
TRBJ1-5	TRBV6-1	CASRASDREAQPQHF
TRBJ2-1	TRBV7-6	CAGQDEDNEQFF
TRBJ1-4	TRBV5-1	CASSADRDLFF
TRBJ2-5	TRBV25-1	CASSERGSFETQYF
TRBJ2-5	TRBV25-1	CASSASGTAQTETQYF
TRBJ2-1	TRBV27	CASSLVGILKRAYNEQFF
TRBJ2-4	TRBV7-6	CASSFRTDGGDIQYF
TRBJ2-5	TRBV7-7	CASSPQRGEQETQYF
TRBJ2-2	TRBV7-9	CASSLAQGAAGELFF
TRBJ2-3	TRBV23-1	CASSRRRGRTDTQYF
TRBJ2-5	TRBV5-1	CASRGPETQYF
TRBJ2-7	TRBV12-3/TRBV12-4	CASRASGTYYEQYF
TRBJ2-5	TRBV7-9	CASREGASETQYF